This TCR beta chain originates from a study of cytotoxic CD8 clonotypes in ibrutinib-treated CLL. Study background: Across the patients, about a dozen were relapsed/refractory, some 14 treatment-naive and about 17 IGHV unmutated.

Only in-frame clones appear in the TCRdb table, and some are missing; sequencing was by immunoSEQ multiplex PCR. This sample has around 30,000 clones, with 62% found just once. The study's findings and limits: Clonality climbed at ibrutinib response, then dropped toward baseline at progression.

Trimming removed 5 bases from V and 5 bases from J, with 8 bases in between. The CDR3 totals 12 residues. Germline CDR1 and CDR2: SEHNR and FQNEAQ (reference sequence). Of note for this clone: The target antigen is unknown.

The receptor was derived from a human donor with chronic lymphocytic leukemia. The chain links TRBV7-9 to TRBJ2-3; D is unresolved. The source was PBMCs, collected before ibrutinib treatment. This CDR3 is CASSPPRDTQYF. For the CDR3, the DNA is TGTGCCAGCAGCCCCCCCCGAGATACGCAGTATTTT.